This passage covers 29 T cell receptor beta chains from one sample sequenced in a study of T cell responses to AZD1222 COVID-19 vaccine. Sequencing was performed with immunoSEQ multiplex PCR; in TCRdb, only in-frame clones are kept and a portion is missing. The data show around 200,000 clones, with 70% to 90% seen just once and around 8% held by the top ten. The sequences come from peripheral blood, collected on day 0 of AZD1222 vaccination. The receptors come from an adult in good health.

This sequence joins TRBV24-1 and TRBJ2-7; a possible D gene is TRBD1 (5 bases). V dropped 6 bases and J dropped 5 bases, with 25 bases sitting between them. Germline-derived CDR1 and CDR2 are KGHDR and SFDVKD. The CDR3 totals 17 residues. This CDR3 reads CATSSARLPEADNEQYF. The CDR3 DNA is TGTGCCACCAGTAGTGCCCGACTCCCCGAGGCGGACAACGAGCAGTACTTC.

The CDR3 nucleotides are TGTGCCAGCAGCGACCAGGGTGAGGGGCCCCAGCATTTT. It encodes CASSDQGEGPQHF. The V gene is TRBV9, the J gene TRBJ1-5; a weak D match, TRBD1 (5 bases). Trimming stripped 3 bases from V and 9 bases from J, with 13 bases between. The CDR3 consists of 13 residues. The germline V gene encodes CDR1 SGDLS and CDR2 YYNGEE.

The V gene is TRBV6-5, the J gene TRBJ2-7; 7 bases line up with TRBD1. Trimming took 4 bases from V and 2 from J; bases not matched to a gene: 8. CDR3 size: 15 residues. Germline V gene data show CDR1 as MNHEY and CDR2 as SVGAGI. CDR3 DNA sequence: TGTGCCAGCAGTTTCGCCGGGACAGCGACCTACGAGCAGTACTTC. It translates to CASSFAGTATYEQYF.

The chain carries TRBV7-2 and TRBJ2-1; D ambiguous. CDR3 size: 14 residues. The V and J ends lost 5 bases and 8 bases respectively, with 16 bases between them. The germline gives CDR1 SGHTA, CDR2 FQGNSA. Written as DNA, the CDR3 is TGTGCCAGCAGCCCAGACGGCAAAAGGGATGAGCAGTTCTTC. This sequence encodes CASSPDGKRDEQFF.

This sequence joins TRBV28 and TRBJ1-5; a possible D gene is TRBD1 (5 bases). V lost 7 bases and J 4 bases, leaving 8 bases between the germline ends. Germline CDR1 is MDHEN and CDR2 is SYDVKM. This CDR3 is built from 12 residues. As DNA, the CDR3 is TGTGCCAGCAAAGGGGCTAATCAGCCCCAGCATTTT. Translation: CASKGANQPQHF.

CDR3 sequence reads: CASRPPGGLEGYGYTF. In nucleotides, the CDR3 is TGTGCCAGCAGGCCGCCGGGGGGCCTAGAGGGGTATGGCTACACCTTC. The chain joins TRBV7-9 to TRBJ1-2, with D tentatively TRBD1 (6 bases). The V end lost 6 bases, the J end lost 5 bases, and 22 bases lay between the germline ends. The CDR3 has 16 residues. Germline lookup yields CDR1 SEHNR and CDR2 FQNEAQ (reference sequence). Complete variable domain (other parts from reference TRBV7-9 and TRBJ1-2): DTGVSQNPRHKITKRGQNVTFRCDPISEHNRLYWYRQTLGQGPEFLTYFQNEAQLEKSRLLSDRFSAERPKGSFSTLEIQRTEQGDSAMYLCASRPPGGLEGYGYTFGSGTRLTVV.

The chain combines TRBV4-1 with TRBJ1-3; D ambiguous. Between the trimmed V and J ends, which lost 4 bases and 2 bases, there was a span of 12 bases. Germline CDR1 reads MGHRA; CDR2 reads YSYEKL. The CDR3 loop spans 15 amino acids. CDR3 DNA: TGCGCCAGCAGCCGGGAAACAGCTGCTGGAAACACCATATATTTT. Residues: CASSRETAAGNTIYF.

The chain carries TRBV19 and TRBJ2-1, with TRBD1 matching over 10 bases. Germline V gene data show CDR1 as LNHDA and CDR2 as SQIVND (reference sequence). Unmatched junction bases numbered 3, after V lost 3 bases and J lost 7 bases. The CDR3 extends over 14 amino acids. This CDR3 reads CASSMDRGRNEQFF. The CDR3 coding sequence is TGTGCCAGTAGTATGGACAGGGGGAGGAATGAGCAGTTCTTC. The full variable domain, with the rest looked up from reference TRBV19 and TRBJ2-1, is DGGITQSPKYLFRKEGQNVTLSCEQNLNHDAMYWYRQDPGQGLRLIYYSQIVNDFQKGDIAEGYSVSREKKESFPLTVTSAQKNPTAFYLCASSMDRGRNEQFFGPGTRLTVL.

In this sample, this clone turned up a few times. One end of the junction is discordant with germline, which a read error may explain. V and J are TRBV7-8 and TRBJ1-1; 8 bases match TRBD1. CDR1 is SGHVS and CDR2 is FQNEAQ in the germline V gene. The CDR3 is made up of 13 amino acids. The CDR3 nucleotides are TGTGCCAGCAGCTTAGCCGGGGACAGGAGGTCGGTCTTT. Amino acids: CASSLAGDRRSVF.

The chain couples TRBV2 to TRBJ1-1, with a possible D match to TRBD1 (5 bases). The CDR3 contains 13 residues. The V end lost 4 bases, the J end lost 0 bases, and 6 bases lay between the germline ends. Germline CDR1 and CDR2: SNHLY and FYNNEI. The CDR3 region has the DNA TGTGCCAGCAGTGGACAGATGAACACTGAAGCTTTCTTT. Its protein product is CASSGQMNTEAFF. Looking up the rest from reference TRBV2 and TRBJ1-1 gives the full variable domain: EPEVTQTPSHQVTQMGQEVILRCVPISNHLYFYWYRQILGQKVEFLVSFYNNEISEKSEIFDDQFSVERPDGSNFTLKIRSTKLEDSAMYFCASSGQMNTEAFFGQGTRLTVV.

The chain is built from TRBV6-5 and TRBJ1-5, with D possibly matching TRBD1 (6 bases). This CDR3 is 15 amino acids long. Germline V gene sequence: CDR1 MNHEY, CDR2 SVGAGI. Trimming left V 10 bases short and J 0 bases short, with 16 bases between. CDR3: CAIKDRLNSNQPQHF. The CDR3 DNA reads TGTGCCATCAAGGACAGACTAAATAGCAATCAGCCCCAGCATTTT.

The J gene is TRBJ1-6, the V gene TRBV4-3, with D unresolved. Germline V lookup: CDR1 LGHNA, CDR2 YSLEER. The CDR3 totals 13 residues. V was shortened by 0 bases and J by 7 bases, with 4 bases between the two germline ends. The CDR3 DNA is TGCGCCAGCAGCCAAGAGGGGAATTCACCCCTCCACTTT. Its protein product is CASSQEGNSPLHF.

The CDR3 loop reads CASGETGPPYGYTF. The CDR3 nucleotides read TGTGCCAGCGGGGAAACAGGACCACCCTATGGCTACACCTTC. The chain recombines TRBV25-1 with TRBJ1-2; D might be TRBD1 (5 bases). V was clipped by 8 bases and J by 4 bases, with 17 bases between them. The CDR3 length is 14 residues. In germline, CDR1 is MGHDK, CDR2 SYGVNS.

V and J are TRBV19 and TRBJ1-3; 12 nucleotides line up with TRBD1. The CDR3 length is 17 residues. Germline CDR1 is LNHDA and CDR2 is SQIVND (reference sequence). V lost 8 bases, J lost 4 bases, and 12 bases stayed unmatched. CDR3 in DNA: TGTGCCAGTCTTCAGCCGGGACAGGGGGCGCCAGGAAACACCATATATTTT. This gives the protein CASLQPGQGAPGNTIYF. Together with reference TRBV19 and TRBJ1-3, the CDR3 gives the full variable domain: DGGITQSPKYLFRKEGQNVTLSCEQNLNHDAMYWYRQDPGQGLRLIYYSQIVNDFQKGDIAEGYSVSREKKESFPLTVTSAQKNPTAFYLCASLQPGQGAPGNTIYFGEGSWLTVV.

The chain is built from TRBV30 and TRBJ2-1, with TRBD1 as a possible D gene (5 bases). Germline V gene data show CDR1 as GTSNPN and CDR2 as SVGIG (reference sequence). V lost 1 base, J lost 8 bases, and 15 bases lay in between. The CDR3 totals 14 residues. The CDR3 loop reads CAWSETGLNDEQFF. CDR3 coding DNA: TGTGCCTGGAGTGAAACAGGTCTAAATGATGAGCAGTTCTTC.

The J gene is TRBJ2-7, the V gene TRBV4-1; either TRBD1 or TRBD2 may supply D (6 bases each). Germline V gives CDR1 MGHRA, CDR2 YSYEKL. The V and J ends lost 0 bases and 7 bases respectively, with 19 bases between them. This CDR3 has 16 residues. In DNA, the CDR3 is TGCGCCAGCAGCCAAGATTTGGGGACAACTGGGAGGGAGCAGTACTTC. Amino acid sequence: CASSQDLGTTGREQYF.

This clone was detected only once. The rearrangement links TRBV6-5 to TRBJ2-7; unclear D gene. The CDR3 consists of 14 residues. Trimming took 4 bases from V and 2 from J, leaving 12 bases between them. Germline V gene sequence: CDR1 MNHEY, CDR2 SVGAGI. The CDR3 spells CASSSPPIAYEQYF. CDR3 bases: TGTGCCAGCAGTTCTCCACCAATCGCCTACGAGCAGTACTTC.

The chain combines TRBV30 with TRBJ2-5; unclear D gene. The CDR3 sequence is 16 residues long. Trimming cost V 0 bases and J 1 base, with 15 bases left between them. The germline V gene encodes CDR1 GTSNPN and CDR2 SVGIG (reference sequence). The CDR3 nucleotides read TGTGCCTGGAGTGTACGGAACCGCGCGCCCCAAGAGACCCAGTACTTC. Translated, it gives CAWSVRNRAPQETQYF.

V usage is TRBV4-3 and J usage is TRBJ1-4, with D possibly matching TRBD1 (5 bases). V lost 4 bases and J 4 bases, leaving 7 bases between the germline ends. The CDR3 length is 13 residues. Germline V gene lookup returns CDR1 LGHNA and CDR2 YSLEER. The CDR3 protein is CASSPDSNEKLFF. CDR3 coding DNA: TGCGCCAGCAGCCCAGACAGTAATGAAAAACTGTTTTTT.

The chain joins TRBV28 to TRBJ1-6, with D maybe TRBD1 (6 bases). CDR3 length: 19 residues. Germline loops: CDR1 MDHEN, CDR2 SYDVKM. Deletions cut 6 bases from V and 7 bases from J, with 28 bases between. The CDR3 sequence: CASRPTLGTGRDKNSPLHF. CDR3 nucleotides: TGTGCCAGCAGACCGACCCTTGGTACCGGCCGGGACAAAAATTCACCCCTCCACTTT.

The chain is built from TRBV19 and TRBJ1-1, with D unclear. CDR1 and CDR2 (germline): LNHDA, SQIVND (reference sequence). Trimming left V 3 bases short and J 0 bases short, with 8 bases between. This CDR3 region has 14 residues. CDR3 loop: CASSIGRLNTEAFF. The CDR3 nucleotides are TGTGCCAGTAGTATTGGCCGTCTGAACACTGAAGCTTTCTTT.

The rearrangement uses TRBV6-5 and TRBJ2-3; 8 bases are shared with TRBD2. In germline, CDR1 is MNHEY, CDR2 SVGAGI. This CDR3 region has 16 residues. Trimming took 3 bases from V and 0 from J; bases not matched to a gene: 5. CDR3 sequence (DNA): TGTGCCAGCAGTTATGCGGCGGGGGGAAGCACAGATACGCAGTATTTT. It encodes CASSYAAGGSTDTQYF.

This clone was counted between two and nine times. The chain employs TRBV9 and TRBJ2-1; maybe TRBD2 (6 bases). Germline V gene lookup returns CDR1 SGDLS and CDR2 YYNGEE. This CDR3 spans 16 amino acids. Trimming pared 3 bases from V and 0 bases from J, leaving 13 bases between. The CDR3 spells CASSARDSFSYNEQFF. CDR3 bases: TGTGCCAGCAGCGCCCGGGACTCGTTCTCCTACAATGAGCAGTTCTTC.

The chain carries TRBV19 and TRBJ1-2; 9 nucleotides agree with TRBD1. The junction had 11 bases not matched to a gene; V was cut back by 8 bases and J by 4 bases. Germline loops: CDR1 LNHDA, CDR2 SQIVND (reference sequence). The CDR3 loop spans 15 amino acids. The CDR3 DNA is TGTGCCAGTTGCAACCCCGGACAGGGGACCTATGGCTACACCTTC. Residues: CASCNPGQGTYGYTF.

The V call is TRBV7-9, the J call TRBJ1-2; D ambiguous. CDR3 length equals 14 residues. Trimming left V 8 bases short and J 3 bases short, with 16 bases between. CDR1 and CDR2 from the germline V gene are SEHNR and FQNEAQ (reference sequence). As DNA, the CDR3 is TGTGCCAGCCCACTGCCCTCCGGCGACTATGGCTACACCTTC. Its translation: CASPLPSGDYGYTF.

This chain links TRBV30 with TRBJ2-2; D is possibly TRBD2 (5 bases). From germline, CDR1 is GTSNPN and CDR2 SVGIG (reference sequence). Trimming shortened V by 1 base and J by 1 base, and 10 bases separated the two germline ends. This CDR3 is 15 amino acids long. The CDR3 region is CAWSAGDKNTGELFF. The CDR3 DNA follows: TGTGCCTGGAGTGCCGGGGATAAGAACACCGGGGAGCTGTTTTTT.

This clone is a singleton in its sample. The chain employs TRBV4-3 and TRBJ2-7, with D maybe TRBD2 (6 bases). Germline V lookup: CDR1 LGHNA, CDR2 YSLEER. V gave up 0 bases and J gave up 0 bases, with 9 bases separating them. CDR3 size: 15 residues. The CDR3 bases are TGCGCCAGCAGCCAAGAAGGGACTCCCTCCTACGAGCAGTACTTC. Protein sequence: CASSQEGTPSYEQYF.

The genes are TRBV10-3 and TRBJ2-3, with D perhaps TRBD1 (7 bases). This CDR3 spans 15 amino acids. Germline CDR1 is ENHRY and CDR2 is SYGVKD. Trimming removed 6 bases at V and 0 bases at J, with 13 bases between. The CDR3 is CAIREQGRSTDTQYF. As DNA, the CDR3 is TGTGCCATCAGAGAACAGGGGAGGAGCACAGATACGCAGTATTTT.

The genes are TRBV11-2 and TRBJ2-2; the D gene is possibly TRBD1 (5 bases). Germline CDR1 is SGHAT and CDR2 is FQNNGV. The CDR3 sequence is 15 residues long. V lost 6 bases to trimming and J lost 3 bases, with 14 bases between them. CDR3 protein: CASRTQGPDTGELFF. CDR3 sequence (DNA): TGTGCCAGCAGAACCCAGGGCCCGGACACCGGGGAGCTGTTTTTT.